This TCR beta chain stems from a study of blood T cells in healthy people across ages (dated by TCRdb to the mid-2010s). At the level of the whole study: Template switching captured roughly one uniquely barcoded TCR beta cDNA molecule per two T cells in model experiments. The study measured age-related changes in TCR beta repertoire diversity using deep sequencing normalized with unique cDNA molecular identifiers. Donors were grouped into four age groups: young (average 16 years), middle-aged (about 40), aged (over 55) and long-lived (approximately 75). Donors of different ages were randomly distributed across sequencing lanes to avoid experimental bias. Using the same blood draw, the study looked at two additional independent replicas of 1 million unique cDNA reads for two donors, one aged 18 to 30 and the other aged 80 or older. What the research found in general, with its limitations: Conclusive comparison of naive and antigen-experienced compartments was prevented by the profiling of bulk unsorted PBMCs. Donor CMV infection status was unknown, potentially confounding age-related changes in expanded clonotypes. A strong correlation was found between observed TCR beta diversity and the percentage of naive T cells measured by flow cytometry. Estimates of total diversity based on one million sequenced T cells were regarded as lower bounds and as underestimates. The long-lived group showed more naive CD4+ T cells, fewer expanded clones and increased TCR diversity than the aged group, suggesting age selection. Observed TCR beta diversity per million T cells fell roughly linearly with age, and a significant reduction was already apparent by age around 39.

The method behind the library was 5' RACE. Sequencing was carried out with an Illumina HiSeq 2500. A second PCR of 7 to 11 cycles was performed with a sample-barcoded 5' primer and a J-beta primer mix. A unique molecular identifier was introduced onto each TCR beta cDNA molecule by a template-switch 5' adaptor carrying 12 random nucleotides. Each sample yielded at least 3 million CDR3-containing paired-end reads. All of the RNA was converted into first-strand cDNA using the Mint cDNA synthesis kit, with a TRBC-specific oligonucleotide serving as the primer. All cDNA was treated with uracil-DNA glycosylase and then went through a first 18-cycle PCR with the universal primers M1SS and BC2_uni_R. In the paper's pipeline: Normalization of each sample was performed by random selection of 1 million high-quality reads, each carrying a distinct molecular identifier. Reads sharing molecular identifiers were discarded rather than binned into consensus sequences. CDR3 identification, clonotype clustering and error correction used MiTCR with a Q25 quality threshold and the strictest error-elimination algorithm. A nonparametric unseen species model with Euler transformation was used to estimate a lower bound on total TCR beta diversity. The public reads were run again by TCRdb, first through fastp at Q25 and then through MiXCR, and only productive beta chains were kept. Rows are combined by CDR3 protein, so each entry shows the most common genes and DNA. Clone size and V and J calls follow TCRdb, not the original study. The sample includes around 1,600,000 distinct CDR3 sequences, with 35% to 45% observed a single time. More than 4% of the sample is taken by the ten largest.

Regarding this clonotype: Its specific antigen is unknown. No base quality information exists; no much larger clone differs at one position.

As encoded in the germline V gene, CDR1 is SGHNT while CDR2 is YENEEA. V loses 0 bases at its end and J loses 4 bases; junction bases beyond the gene matches: 7. Including the terminal cysteine and phenylalanine, the CDR3 comprises 17 residues. Only the CDR3 portion is preserved as DNA: 51 bases, with reading frame beginning at the first base. The 40 or so donors, aged roughly 6 to 90 years, were systemically healthy Caucasian individuals from Russia. Each donor gave 9 to 10 milliliters of peripheral blood, collected into EDTA-treated Vacutainer tubes. Ficoll-Paque density-gradient centrifugation was used to isolate PBMCs, with at least 6 million per sample. Trizol reagent was used to extract total RNA from PBMCs, with at least 5.5 micrograms per sample. The percentages of naive CD45RAhigh/CD27high T cells were determined by flow cytometry on a PBMC aliquot from every donor.

The sequence derives from a woman between 18 and 29 years old in good health. The V and J genes are TRBV11-3 and TRBJ2-1, with 9 junctional bases fitting TRBD2. The sequenced material came from blood. Read as DNA, the sequence is TGTGCCAGCAGCTTAGACTCCCTAGCGGGGAGTTACAATGAGCAGTTCTTC. Translated, it gives CASSLDSLAGSYNEQFF.